This paragraph covers one T cell receptor beta chain sequence. This CDR3 region has 11 residues. Trimming stripped 11 bases from V and 5 bases from J, with 12 bases between. Per germline, CDR1 MDHEN and CDR2 SYDVKM. This record comes from a study of CD8 T cells in Susac syndrome. FACS was used to enrich TEMRA cells, whereas the CD8+ and CD4+ T cells were obtained by negative isolation. The RNA, roughly 0.5 to 1 ug, was put through reverse transcription using random hexamers. A single record per CDR3 protein comes from TCRdb applying MiXCR to the immunoSEQ multiplex PCR reads. Among more than 85,000 distinct CDR3 sequences listed, about 95% were seen once.

This TCR was sampled from a human donor in good health. The sequenced sample consisted of CD4+ T cells from PBMCs. The chain carries TRBV28 and TRBJ1-1; D remains unclear. In nucleotides, the CDR3 is TGTGCCGGTGGTAGGGCGACTGAAGCTTTCTTT. Protein product: CAGGRATEAFF.